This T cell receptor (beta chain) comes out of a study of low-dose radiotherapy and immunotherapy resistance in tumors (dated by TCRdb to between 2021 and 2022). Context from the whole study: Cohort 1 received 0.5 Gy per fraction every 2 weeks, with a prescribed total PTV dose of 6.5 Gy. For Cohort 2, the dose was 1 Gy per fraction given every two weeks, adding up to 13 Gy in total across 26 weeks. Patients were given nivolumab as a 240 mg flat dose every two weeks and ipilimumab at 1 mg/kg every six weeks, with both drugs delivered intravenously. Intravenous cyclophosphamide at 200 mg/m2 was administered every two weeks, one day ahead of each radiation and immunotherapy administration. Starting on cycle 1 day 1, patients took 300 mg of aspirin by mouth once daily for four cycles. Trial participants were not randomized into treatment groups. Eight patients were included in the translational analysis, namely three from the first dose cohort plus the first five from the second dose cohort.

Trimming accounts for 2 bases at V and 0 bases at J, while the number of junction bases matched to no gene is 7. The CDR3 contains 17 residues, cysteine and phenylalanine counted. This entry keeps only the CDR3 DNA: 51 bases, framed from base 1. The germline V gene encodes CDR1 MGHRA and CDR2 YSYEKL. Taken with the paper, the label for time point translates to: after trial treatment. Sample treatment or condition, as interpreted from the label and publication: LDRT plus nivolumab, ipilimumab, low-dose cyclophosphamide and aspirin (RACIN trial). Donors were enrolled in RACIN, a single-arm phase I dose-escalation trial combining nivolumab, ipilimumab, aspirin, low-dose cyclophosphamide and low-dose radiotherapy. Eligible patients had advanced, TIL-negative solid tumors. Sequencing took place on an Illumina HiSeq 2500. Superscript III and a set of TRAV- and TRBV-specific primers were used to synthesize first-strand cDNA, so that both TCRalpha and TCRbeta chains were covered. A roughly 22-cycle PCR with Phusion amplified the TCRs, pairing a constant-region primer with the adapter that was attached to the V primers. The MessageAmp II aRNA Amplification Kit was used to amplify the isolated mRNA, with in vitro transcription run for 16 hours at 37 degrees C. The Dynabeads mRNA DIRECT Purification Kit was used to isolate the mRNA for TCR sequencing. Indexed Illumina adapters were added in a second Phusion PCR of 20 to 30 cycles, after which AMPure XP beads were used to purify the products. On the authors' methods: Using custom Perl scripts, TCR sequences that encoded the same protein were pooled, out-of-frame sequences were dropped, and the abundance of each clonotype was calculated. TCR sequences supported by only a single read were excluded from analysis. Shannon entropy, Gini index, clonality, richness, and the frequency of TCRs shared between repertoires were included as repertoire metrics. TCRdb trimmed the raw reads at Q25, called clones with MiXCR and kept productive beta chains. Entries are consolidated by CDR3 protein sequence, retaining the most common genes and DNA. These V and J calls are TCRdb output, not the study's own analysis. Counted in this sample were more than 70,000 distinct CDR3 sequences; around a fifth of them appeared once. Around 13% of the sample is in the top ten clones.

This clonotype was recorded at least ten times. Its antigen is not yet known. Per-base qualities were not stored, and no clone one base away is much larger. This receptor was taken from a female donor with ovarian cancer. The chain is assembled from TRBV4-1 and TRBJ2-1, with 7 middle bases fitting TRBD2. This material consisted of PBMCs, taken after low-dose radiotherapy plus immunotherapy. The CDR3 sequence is CASSQPPGLSSYNEQFF. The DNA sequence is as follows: TGCGCCAGCAGCCAACCTCCGGGACTAAGCTCCTACAATGAGCAGTTCTTC.